The 30 T cell receptor beta chains below all came from one sample that was sequenced in a study of blood T cell repertoires in COVID-19. Assay: immunoSEQ multiplex PCR; the TCRdb copy retains only in-frame clones and omits some. The data hold a few hundred thousand clones, with approximately 87% observed a single time. The sequencing input was peripheral blood. The receptor set was obtained from a man in his sixties who had recovered from COVID-19.

The rearrangement joins TRBV14 to TRBJ2-5, with a weak D call TRBD2 (5 bases). Germline-derived CDR1 and CDR2 are SGHDN and FVKESK. The CDR3 consists of 15 residues. With 5 bases removed from V and 5 bases from J, the gap between germline ends came to 18 bases. CDR3 DNA: TGTGCCAGCAGCTCCCTTCTAGGCGGCGGGGAGACCCAGTACTTC. Protein: CASSSLLGGGETQYF.

This clone was seen a handful of times. V and J are TRBV5-4 and TRBJ1-2; D not resolved. Germline V gene sequence: CDR1 SGHNT, CDR2 YYREEE (reference sequence). The CDR3 has 17 residues. V was cut by 0 bases and J by 4 bases, with 19 bases left in between. The CDR3 loop is CASSLGTAGIPPYGYTF. The CDR3 DNA sequence: TGTGCCAGCAGCTTGGGGACGGCGGGGATTCCCCCCTATGGCTACACCTTC. The whole variable domain, remainder taken from reference TRBV5-4 and TRBJ1-2, is ETGVTQSPTHLIKTRGQQVTLRCSSQSGHNTVSWYQQALGQGPQFIFQYYREEENGRGNFPPRFSGLQFPNYSSELNVNALELDDSALYLCASSLGTAGIPPYGYTFGSGTRLTVV.

This rearrangement joins TRBV19 to TRBJ1-2; 9 bases fit TRBD1. The CDR3 runs 13 residues. J was trimmed by 6 bases and V by 5 bases; bases with no gene match: 4. Per the germline V gene, CDR1 is LNHDA and CDR2 is SQIVND (reference sequence). CDR3 DNA sequence: TGTGCCAGTAGTCCACAGGGGGCAGATGGCTACACCTTC. Its translation is CASSPQGADGYTF.

This chain connects TRBV19 to TRBJ1-2; a weak D match, TRBD1 (5 bases). The V and J ends lost 10 bases and 1 base respectively, with 22 bases between them. The CDR3 contains 16 residues. Germline loops: CDR1 LNHDA, CDR2 SQIVND (reference sequence). DNA of the CDR3: TGTGCCACTCTCCCTGGGGAACAGGCACGTAACTATGGCTACACCTTC. It codes for CATLPGEQARNYGYTF.

V and J are TRBV7-7 and TRBJ2-7; 7 positions match TRBD2. The CDR3 loop spans 13 amino acids. V was pared by 1 base and J by 3 bases, with 0 bases of the junction left unmatched. From germline, CDR1 is SSHAT and CDR2 FNYEAQ (reference sequence). The CDR3 region is CASSLGGGYEQYF. In DNA, the CDR3 is TGTGCCAGCAGCTTAGGCGGGGGCTACGAGCAGTACTTC.

This sequence joins TRBV9 and TRBJ2-1; D ambiguous. CDR1 is SGDLS and CDR2 is YYNGEE in the germline V gene. The CDR3 has 15 amino acids. V lost 0 bases and J 0 bases, leaving 7 bases between the germline ends. In DNA, the CDR3 is TGTGCCAGCAGCGTAGCTATGAGCTCCTACAATGAGCAGTTCTTC. It yields the protein CASSVAMSSYNEQFF.

This clone was recorded at least ten times. This CDR3 is CASSPPVGGIYNEQFF. In DNA, the CDR3 is TGTGCCAGCAGCCCCCCCGTCGGCGGGATCTACAATGAGCAGTTCTTC. This sequence joins TRBV14 and TRBJ2-1, with D tentatively TRBD2 (6 bases). Germline V gene data show CDR1 as SGHDN and CDR2 as FVKESK. The CDR3 has 16 residues. Trimming removed 4 bases from V and 3 bases from J, with 16 bases in between. Full variable domain (missing parts from reference TRBV14 and TRBJ2-1): EAGVTQFPSHSVIEKGQTVTLRCDPISGHDNLYWYRRVMGKEIKFLLHFVKESKQDESGMPNNRFLAERTGGTYSTLKVQPAELEDSGVYFCASSPPVGGIYNEQFFGPGTRLTVL.

This clone was detected only a few times. V gene TRBV9 combines with J gene TRBJ2-3, with 9 nucleotides matching TRBD1. The J segment lost 3 bases and the V segment lost 2 bases, leaving 7 bases of the junction unmatched. CDR3 size: 16 residues. Germline loops: CDR1 SGDLS, CDR2 YYNGEE. The CDR3 here is CASSVIGQGITDTQYF. The CDR3 DNA is TGTGCCAGCAGCGTGATTGGACAGGGGATAACAGATACGCAGTATTTT.

The chain links TRBV2 to TRBJ1-2; D not certain. The CDR3 is 13 residues long. Per the germline V gene, CDR1 is SNHLY and CDR2 is FYNNEI. Trimming left V 4 bases short and J 4 bases short, with 10 bases between. CDR3 nucleotides: TGTGCCAGCAGTGTCGGTAATAGCTATGGCTACACCTTC. It is translated as CASSVGNSYGYTF.

V gene TRBV6-5 combines with J gene TRBJ1-1; no reliable D call. The CDR3 runs to 16 residues. The V gene lost 2 bases and the J gene lost 1 base, with 14 bases spanning the gap. The germline V gene encodes CDR1 MNHEY and CDR2 SVGAGI. The CDR3 region has the DNA TGTGCCAGCAGTTACCAGTCACCGCGGCCGAACACTGAAGCTTTCTTT. It translates to CASSYQSPRPNTEAFF.

This chain connects TRBV28 to TRBJ1-1, with D possibly matching TRBD1 (6 bases). Trimming stripped 8 bases from V and 1 base from J, with 14 bases between. The germline V gene has CDR1 MDHEN and CDR2 SYDVKM. This CDR3 has 14 amino acids. The CDR3 nucleotides are TGTGCCAGCTGCGTGGGGGGGCCGAACACTGAAGCTTTCTTT. This codes for CASCVGGPNTEAFF.

The gene calls are TRBV2 and TRBJ2-7, with 7 bases that match TRBD1. The trim removed 6 bases at V and 0 bases at J, leaving 8 bases unmatched. Germline V gives CDR1 SNHLY, CDR2 FYNNEI. The CDR3 is made up of 15 amino acids. CDR3 protein: CASRAGTVSSYEQYF. The CDR3 region has the DNA TGTGCCAGCAGGGCCGGGACAGTTAGCTCCTACGAGCAGTACTTC. The whole variable domain, remainder taken from reference TRBV2 and TRBJ2-7, is EPEVTQTPSHQVTQMGQEVILRCVPISNHLYFYWYRQILGQKVEFLVSFYNNEISEKSEIFDDQFSVERPDGSNFTLKIRSTKLEDSAMYFCASRAGTVSSYEQYFGPGTRLTVT.

The gene calls are TRBV5-6 and TRBJ1-1, with 9 bases identical to TRBD1. The CDR3 is 17 amino acids. The J segment lost 1 base and the V segment lost 2 bases, leaving 9 bases of the junction unmatched. Germline-derived CDR1 and CDR2 are SGHDT and YYEEEE. The CDR3 is CASSFSHNRGPNTEAFF. The CDR3 DNA is TGTGCCAGCAGCTTCTCCCATAACAGGGGGCCGAACACTGAAGCTTTCTTT. The variable domain in full, with the rest retrieved from reference TRBV5-6 and TRBJ1-1, is DAGVTQSPTHLIKTRGQQVTLRCSPKSGHDTVSWYQQALGQGPQFIFQYYEEEERQRGNFPDRFSGHQFPNYSSELNVNALLLGDSALYLCASSFSHNRGPNTEAFFGQGTRLTVV.

The V gene is TRBV19, the J gene TRBJ2-5; 12 bases align to TRBD1. Germline V gene data show CDR1 as LNHDA and CDR2 as SQIVND (reference sequence). The CDR3 is 15 amino acids. Trimming took 7 bases from V and 4 from J; bases not matched to a gene: 7. The CDR3 nucleotides read TGTGCCAGTACCGAGGGACAGGGGGCTCGAGAGACCCAGTACTTC. Translating gives CASTEGQGARETQYF.

The chain joins TRBV6-5 to TRBJ1-5, with unresolved D. The V end was cut by 3 bases, the J end by 4 bases, with 10 bases between. Germline CDR1 reads MNHEY; CDR2 reads SVGAGI. The CDR3 totals 14 residues. In DNA form, the CDR3 reads TGTGCCAGCAGTTATTCCTACGAAAATCAGCCCCAGCATTTT. Protein: CASSYSYENQPQHF.

This chain joins TRBV5-8 and TRBJ2-1, with TRBD1 matching over 7 bases. The germline V gene has CDR1 SGHTS and CDR2 YDEGEE. V lost 4 bases, J lost 4 bases, and 8 bases stayed unmatched. The CDR3 has 15 amino acids. The chain's CDR3 is CASSPGTALYNEQFF. Here the CDR3 DNA reads TGTGCCAGCAGCCCCGGGACAGCCCTTTACAATGAGCAGTTCTTC.

V and J are TRBV3-1 (or the pseudogene TRBV3-2) and TRBJ2-1; D is uncertain. V was pared by 0 bases and J by 2 bases, with 8 bases between. The length of the CDR3 is 15 residues. Germline V CDR1 and CDR2: LGHDT, YNNKEL (reference sequence). The CDR3 is CASSQELAAYNEQFF. CDR3 nucleotides: TGTGCCAGCAGCCAAGAATTGGCGGCCTACAATGAGCAGTTCTTC.

Here the CDR3 DNA reads TGTGCCAGCAGTTACTCCGGGGGGCAGCGGGGCTACACCTTC. The encoded protein is CASSYSGGQRGYTF. The chain joins TRBV27 to TRBJ1-2; a possible D gene is TRBD1 (6 bases). The CDR3 contains 14 residues. V dropped 4 bases and J dropped 8 bases, with 17 bases sitting between them. Germline V lookup: CDR1 MNHEY, CDR2 SMNVEV (reference sequence).

The chain carries TRBV29-1 and TRBJ2-3; D unresolved. The CDR3 extends over 13 amino acids. Germline-derived CDR1 and CDR2 are SQVTM and ANQGSEA. V was cut by 7 bases and J by 8 bases, with 19 bases left in between. The CDR3 coding sequence is TGCAGCGCATCCGGAGAGGCGGCACGTACGCAGTATTTT. It is translated as CSASGEAARTQYF.

The V gene is TRBV6-5, the J gene TRBJ2-7; 7 bases fit TRBD1. This CDR3 region has 14 residues. V was pared by 9 bases and J by 2 bases, with 10 bases of the junction left unmatched. The V gene's germline CDR1 is MNHEY and CDR2 SVGAGI. This chain's CDR3 is CASSPGQNPYEQYF. The CDR3 DNA is TGTGCCAGTTCACCGGGACAGAACCCCTACGAGCAGTACTTC.

V and J are TRBV19 and TRBJ2-3; 13 positions match TRBD2. Looked up from germline, CDR1 is LNHDA and CDR2 is SQIVND (reference sequence). The CDR3 covers 18 residues. The trim removed 4 bases at V and 1 base at J, leaving 8 bases unmatched. The DNA of the CDR3 is TGTGCCAGTAGTAAGACTAGCGGGGGGCTTTCCGGCACAGATACGCAGTATTTT. This translates into CASSKTSGGLSGTDTQYF.

This clone was recorded once. The V gene is TRBV6-5, the J gene TRBJ1-1; D might be TRBD1 (5 bases). Trimming removed 5 bases at V and 5 bases at J, with 12 bases between. Germline assignment: CDR1 MNHEY and CDR2 SVGAGI. The length of the CDR3 is 13 residues. In nucleotides, the CDR3 is TGTGCCAGCAGTATACAGGCGGGAACTGAAGCTTTCTTT. Protein product: CASSIQAGTEAFF.

The rearrangement joins TRBV5-1 to TRBJ1-1; D gene uncertain. The CDR3 totals 14 residues. V was pared by 0 bases and J by 1 base, with 7 bases between. CDR1 SGHRS and CDR2 YFSETQ come from the germline V gene. As DNA, the CDR3 is TGCGCCAGCAGCTTGGGGCACCCGAACACTGAAGCTTTCTTT. Translating it yields CASSLGHPNTEAFF.

The chain uses TRBV27 and TRBJ2-5; D perhaps matches TRBD1 (5 bases). V lost 5 bases to trimming and J lost 5 bases, with 18 bases between them. The CDR3 length is 15 residues. CDR1 is MNHEY, CDR2 SMNVEV, per germline (reference sequence). The CDR3 sequence: CASSPTPGSWETQYF. The CDR3 coding sequence is TGTGCCAGCAGTCCCACCCCAGGGTCATGGGAGACCCAGTACTTC.

This chain joins TRBV5-1 and TRBJ2-7; 10 bases are a match to TRBD2. The CDR3 extends over 14 amino acids. Unmatched junction bases numbered 2, after V lost 1 base and J lost 4 bases. Germline CDR1 and CDR2: SGHRS and YFSETQ. CDR3 DNA: TGCGCCAGCAGCTTGACTAGCGGGGCGTACGAGCAGTACTTC. Residues: CASSLTSGAYEQYF.

This sequence joins TRBV12-5 and TRBJ2-1; TRBD1 might be the D (7 bases). There are 13 residues in the CDR3. Germline loops: CDR1 LGHNT, CDR2 FRNRAP. The germline V and J ends were trimmed by 7 bases and 5 bases, with 12 bases remaining between them. The CDR3 reads CASVQGGHNEQFF. CDR3 DNA sequence: TGTGCTAGTGTGCAGGGGGGACACAATGAGCAGTTCTTC.

The genes are TRBV19 and TRBJ1-6, with no clear D. The V end was cut by 6 bases, the J end by 0 bases, with 9 bases between. There are 15 residues in the CDR3. The germline gives CDR1 LNHDA, CDR2 SQIVND (reference sequence). Written as DNA, the CDR3 is TGTGCCAGTAGCACACGGAGCTCCTATAATTCACCCCTCCACTTT. Translated: CASSTRSSYNSPLHF. Full variable domain (missing parts from reference TRBV19 and TRBJ1-6): DGGITQSPKYLFRKEGQNVTLSCEQNLNHDAMYWYRQDPGQGLRLIYYSQIVNDFQKGDIAEGYSVSREKKESFPLTVTSAQKNPTAFYLCASSTRSSYNSPLHFGNGTRLTVT.

This clone was observed a few times. This sequence joins TRBV4-1 and TRBJ1-6; 9 bases map to TRBD1. This CDR3 region has 18 residues. J lost 7 bases, V lost 5 bases, and 15 bases had no gene match. The germline V gene has CDR1 MGHRA and CDR2 YSYEKL. CDR3 sequence: CASSRRQGDGGWNSPLHF. In DNA, the CDR3 is TGCGCCAGCAGCAGGAGACAGGGGGACGGCGGGTGGAATTCACCCCTCCACTTT.

The chain links TRBV7-2 to TRBJ2-1; D call uncertain. Germline loops: CDR1 SGHTA, CDR2 FQGNSA. This CDR3 is built from 16 residues. Between the trimmed V and J ends, which lost 4 bases and 5 bases, there was a span of 18 bases. The CDR3 sequence: CASSYLTLVVDNEQFF. CDR3 coding DNA: TGTGCCAGCAGCTATCTAACCCTCGTCGTTGACAATGAGCAGTTCTTC.

The chain combines TRBV7-2 with TRBJ2-5; the D gene is possibly TRBD1 (5 bases). The CDR3 totals 14 residues. The V end was cut by 5 bases, the J end by 4 bases, with 14 bases between. CDR1 SGHTA and CDR2 FQGNSA come from the germline V gene. The CDR3 DNA reads TGTGCCAGCAGCGATAGCTCAGGGCTAGAGACCCAGTACTTC. Protein product: CASSDSSGLETQYF.